Below are 25 T cell receptor beta chains sequenced from a single sample in a study of pediatric ulcerative colitis. Libraries were prepared by immunoSEQ multiplex PCR; TCRdb keeps only in-frame clonotypes and omits some of them. This table holds roughly 60,000 clones, over 70% found once. The sequenced material came from blood. The receptors shown here come from a boy aged 10-17 years who was a control in a study of pediatric ulcerative colitis.

This chain uses TRBV19 with TRBJ2-7, with 8 bases fitting TRBD1. CDR1 and CDR2 (germline): LNHDA, SQIVND (reference sequence). With V trimmed by 4 bases and J by 3 bases, 2 bases remained unmatched. This CDR3 has 13 amino acids. CDR3 sequence: CASSTGTGYEQYF. In DNA form, the CDR3 reads TGTGCCAGTAGTACGGGGACAGGCTACGAGCAGTACTTC.

This clone showed up just once. The genes are TRBV28 and TRBJ1-3; maybe TRBD1 (6 bases). The CDR3 sequence is 15 residues long. Germline V CDR1 and CDR2: MDHEN, SYDVKM. V was pared by 3 bases and J by 0 bases, with 9 bases between. DNA of the CDR3: TGTGCCAGCAGTTTGGGGGCCCGCTCTGGAAACACCATATATTTT. Protein product: CASSLGARSGNTIYF.

This chain connects TRBV15 to TRBJ1-6; weak D call: TRBD1 (5 bases). CDR3 length: 17 amino acids. CDR1 LNHNV and CDR2 YYDKDF come from the germline V gene (reference sequence). The V end lost 0 bases, the J end lost 6 bases, and 15 bases lay between the germline ends. The CDR3 protein is CATSRDAGATLNSPLHF. The CDR3 DNA reads as TGTGCCACCAGCAGAGATGCCGGGGCGACCCTTAATTCACCCCTCCACTTT. Combining the CDR3 with reference TRBV15 and TRBJ1-6 gives the whole variable domain DAMVIQNPRYQVTQFGKPVTLSCSQTLNHNVMYWYQQKSSQAPKLLFHYYDKDFNNEADTPDNFQSRRPNTSFCFLDIRSPGLGDTAMYLCATSRDAGATLNSPLHFGNGTRLTVT.

Only one count was recorded for this clone. The rearrangement uses TRBV5-1 and TRBJ2-5; D ambiguous. V was trimmed by 0 bases and J by 5 bases, leaving 5 bases between them. The germline V gene encodes CDR1 SGHRS and CDR2 YFSETQ. There are 12 residues in the CDR3. The CDR3 DNA is TGCGCCAGCAGCTTGGCCTTCGAGACCCAGTACTTC. Its protein product is CASSLAFETQYF.

This clone has a single count. This chain joins TRBV25-1 and TRBJ2-1; D gene ambiguous. CDR1 is MGHDK and CDR2 is SYGVNS in the germline V gene. V was cut by 7 bases and J by 7 bases, with 17 bases left in between. The CDR3 consists of 14 residues. In DNA, the CDR3 is TGTGCCAGCACCCCCCCGGCAGGCGGAAATGAGCAGTTCTTC. This codes for CASTPPAGGNEQFF. Full variable domain (outside the CDR3, taken from reference TRBV25-1 and TRBJ2-1): EADIYQTPRYLVIGTGKKITLECSQTMGHDKMYWYQQDPGMELHLIHYSYGVNSTEKGDLSSESTVSRIRTEHFPLTLESARPSHTSQYLCASTPPAGGNEQFFGPGTRLTVL.

This clone has a single count. This chain joins TRBV14 and TRBJ2-1; D is ambiguous. Trimming took off 0 bases at V and 5 bases at J, with 8 bases between the two ends. CDR3 length equals 14 residues. Germline assignment: CDR1 SGHDN and CDR2 FVKESK. The CDR3 nucleotides are TGTGCCAGCAGCCAAGATCTTGGGGACAATGAGCAGTTCTTC. It translates to CASSQDLGDNEQFF.

The chain couples TRBV4-1 to TRBJ1-2; possibly TRBD1 for D (6 bases). In germline, CDR1 is MGHRA, CDR2 YSYEKL. The CDR3 loop spans 16 amino acids. V dropped 1 base and J dropped 3 bases, with 15 bases sitting between them. CDR3 region: CASSQALQGSDYGYTF. The CDR3 nucleotides read TGCGCCAGCAGCCAAGCTCTCCAGGGGTCTGACTATGGCTACACCTTC.

The genes are TRBV28 and TRBJ2-7, with 8 bases that match TRBD1. Germline CDR1 and CDR2: MDHEN and SYDVKM. The CDR3 sequence is 16 residues long. Trimming at V came to 4 bases and at J to 2 bases, leaving 10 bases not matched to a gene. CDR3 residues: CASSSRRTGMTYEQYF. The DNA for the CDR3 is TGTGCCAGCAGTTCTCGGCGGACAGGGATGACCTACGAGCAGTACTTC.

The chain has TRBV5-1 and TRBJ2-3; possibly TRBD2 for D (6 bases). The CDR3 is 12 residues long. V dropped 3 bases and J dropped 10 bases, with 12 bases sitting between them. CDR1 is SGHRS, CDR2 YFSETQ, per germline. Here the CDR3 reads CASSSGLLSQYF. CDR3 bases: TGCGCCAGCAGCTCGGGACTCCTCTCGCAGTATTTT.

The genes are TRBV28 and TRBJ1-2, with 8 positions matching TRBD1. V trimming: 5 bases; J trimming: 4 bases; junction bases outside the gene matches: 3. The CDR3 contains 13 residues. The V gene's germline CDR1 is MDHEN and CDR2 SYDVKM. CDR3: CASSRQGTYGYTF. The DNA of the CDR3 is TGTGCCAGCAGTAGACAGGGGACCTATGGCTACACCTTC.

V is TRBV6-1 and J is TRBJ2-7, with D possibly TRBD1 on 6 matching bases. CDR1 MNHNS and CDR2 SASEGT come from the germline V gene. The V and J ends lost 6 bases and 6 bases respectively, with 21 bases between them. The CDR3 length is 15 residues. CDR3: CASSPIIQGKSEQYF. CDR3 nucleotide sequence: TGTGCCAGCAGCCCCATAATCCAGGGGAAGTCCGAGCAGTACTTC.

The chain carries TRBV27 and TRBJ1-2; D is unclear. The germline CDR1 and CDR2 sequences are MNHEY and SMNVEV (reference sequence). Trimming took off 8 bases at V and 8 bases at J, with 12 bases between the two ends. The CDR3 totals 11 residues. CDR3 bases: TGTGCCAGCGGGCAAATCGGCGGCTACACCTTC. Its translation: CASGQIGGYTF.

The CDR3 is CSAELATEAFF. CDR3 bases: TGCAGTGCAGAGTTAGCCACTGAAGCTTTCTTT. The chain carries TRBV20-1 and TRBJ1-1; D is uncertain. Germline V CDR1 and CDR2: DFQATT, SNEGSKA (reference sequence). The CDR3 has 11 amino acids. The germline V and J ends were trimmed by 6 bases and 4 bases, with 9 bases remaining between them.

This clone came up a few times. At one boundary the junction diverges from the germline segment, which might be a read error. This chain joins TRBV20-1 and TRBJ1-2; D is perhaps TRBD1 (6 bases). This CDR3 spans 10 amino acids. Germline loops: CDR1 DFQATT, CDR2 SNEGSKA (reference sequence). The CDR3 DNA sequence: TGCAGTATGACAGGAGACGATACCGTGTTC. It is translated as CSMTGDDTVF.

Comments on this clone: One end of the junction is discordant with germline, which a read error may explain. The rearrangement links TRBV7-7 to TRBJ2-5; D could derive from TRBD1 or TRBD2 (5 bases each). Germline values: CDR1 SSHAT, CDR2 FNYEAQ (reference sequence). The CDR3 has 16 residues. This CDR3 reads CASSLQPDSSEETQYF. CDR3 DNA: TGTGCTAGCAGCTTACAACCAGACAGTAGCGAAGAGACCCAGTACTTC.

CDR3: CASSLFELDYGYTF. The CDR3 DNA sequence: TGTGCCAGCAGCCTTTTTGAGCTGGACTATGGCTACACCTTC. The chain has TRBV14 and TRBJ1-2; D call uncertain. In germline, CDR1 is SGHDN, CDR2 FVKESK. The CDR3 has 14 amino acids. Trimming cost V 4 bases and J 3 bases, with 12 bases left between them.

CDR3 in DNA: TGCAGCGCTAGGACTAGCGGGGACAATGAGCAGTTCTTC. This codes for CSARTSGDNEQFF. J is TRBJ2-1 and V is TRBV29-1; 12 bases are shared with TRBD2. From germline, CDR1 is SQVTM and CDR2 ANQGSEA. The CDR3 is made up of 13 amino acids. V lost 7 bases, J lost 5 bases, and 3 bases stayed unmatched.

This clone has just a few counts. V usage is TRBV2 and J usage is TRBJ1-2, with a tentative D call TRBD1 (5 bases). Trimming removed 3 bases at V and 6 bases at J, with 8 bases between. Germline V CDR1 and CDR2: SNHLY, FYNNEI. The CDR3 is 12 residues long. Here the CDR3 reads CASSDTGDGYTF. The CDR3 DNA follows: TGTGCCAGCAGTGATACAGGCGATGGCTACACCTTC.

V gene TRBV6-1 combines with J gene TRBJ2-6, with 7 bases identical to TRBD1. CDR3 size: 16 residues. Germline CDR1 reads MNHNS; CDR2 reads SASEGT. J lost 2 bases, V lost 4 bases, and 5 bases had no gene match. Here the CDR3 reads CASSAEQGTGANVLTF. The CDR3 DNA reads as TGTGCCAGCAGTGCAGAACAGGGGACTGGGGCCAACGTCCTGACTTTC.

The chain joins TRBV5-1 to TRBJ2-1; D unclear. The CDR3 sequence is 16 residues long. Looked up from germline, CDR1 is SGHRS and CDR2 is YFSETQ. The germline V and J ends were trimmed by 0 bases and 7 bases, with 17 bases remaining between them. The CDR3 nucleotides are TGCGCCAGCAGCTTGGCCCCGGACGGTGGCAATAATGAGCAGTTCTTC. As protein: CASSLAPDGGNNEQFF.

V and J are TRBV19 and TRBJ2-3; 11 nucleotides agree with TRBD2. CDR3 length: 17 amino acids. Germline V gene sequence: CDR1 LNHDA, CDR2 SQIVND (reference sequence). V trimming: 5 bases; J trimming: 1 base; junction bases outside the gene matches: 8. The CDR3 nucleotides read TGTGCCAGTAGTTCCCGAAGACTAGCGGGGCGCACAGATACGCAGTATTTT. Encoded protein: CASSSRRLAGRTDTQYF. Based on the CDR3 plus reference TRBV19 and TRBJ2-3, the full variable domain is DGGITQSPKYLFRKEGQNVTLSCEQNLNHDAMYWYRQDPGQGLRLIYYSQIVNDFQKGDIAEGYSVSREKKESFPLTVTSAQKNPTAFYLCASSSRRLAGRTDTQYFGPGTRLTVL.

This chain connects TRBV7-2 to TRBJ1-1; D is unresolved. Germline V lookup: CDR1 SGHTA, CDR2 FQGNSA. The CDR3 sequence is 14 residues long. The V end was cut by 5 bases, the J end by 4 bases, with 14 bases between. CDR3 residues: CASSPTREATEAFF. For the CDR3, the DNA is TGTGCCAGCAGCCCGACCCGGGAGGCCACTGAAGCTTTCTTT.

This rearrangement joins TRBV6-6 to TRBJ1-5; weak D call: TRBD1 (6 bases). This CDR3 region has 15 residues. Germline CDR1 MNHNY, CDR2 SVGAGI (reference sequence). The V end was cut by 6 bases, the J end by 0 bases, with 12 bases between. Here the CDR3 reads CASSRTESSNQPQHF. CDR3 in DNA: TGTGCCAGCAGCCGGACAGAATCTAGCAATCAGCCCCAGCATTTT.

The chain combines TRBV5-4 with TRBJ1-1; no clear D. The CDR3 has 12 residues. Germline V gives CDR1 SGHNT, CDR2 YYREEE (reference sequence). Trimming stripped 5 bases from V and 4 bases from J, with 9 bases between. DNA of the CDR3: TGTGCCAGCAGTTTCCGAGGCACTGAAGCTTTCTTT. Translation: CASSFRGTEAFF.

This chain's CDR3 is CASSEQLGGLAFF. In DNA form, the CDR3 reads TGTGCCAGCAGTGAACAATTGGGCGGTTTAGCTTTCTTT. J is TRBJ1-1 and V is TRBV2; D is ambiguous. The CDR3 runs 13 residues. The V end was cut by 2 bases, the J end by 10 bases, with 14 bases between. From germline, CDR1 is SNHLY and CDR2 FYNNEI.